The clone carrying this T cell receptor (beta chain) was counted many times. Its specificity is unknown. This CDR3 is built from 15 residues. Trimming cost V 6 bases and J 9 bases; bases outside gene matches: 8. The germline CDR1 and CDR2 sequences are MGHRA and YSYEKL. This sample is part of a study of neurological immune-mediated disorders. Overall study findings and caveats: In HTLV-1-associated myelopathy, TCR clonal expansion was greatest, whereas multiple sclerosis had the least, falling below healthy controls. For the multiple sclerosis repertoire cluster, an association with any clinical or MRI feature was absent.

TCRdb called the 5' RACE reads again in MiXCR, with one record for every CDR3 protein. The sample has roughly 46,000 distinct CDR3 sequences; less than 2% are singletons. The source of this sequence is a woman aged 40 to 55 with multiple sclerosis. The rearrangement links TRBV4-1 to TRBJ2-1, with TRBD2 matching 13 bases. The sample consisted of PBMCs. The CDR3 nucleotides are TGCGCCAGCAGGAGGGAACTAGCGGGGGGGCGTGAGCAGTTCTTC. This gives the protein CASRRELAGGREQFF.